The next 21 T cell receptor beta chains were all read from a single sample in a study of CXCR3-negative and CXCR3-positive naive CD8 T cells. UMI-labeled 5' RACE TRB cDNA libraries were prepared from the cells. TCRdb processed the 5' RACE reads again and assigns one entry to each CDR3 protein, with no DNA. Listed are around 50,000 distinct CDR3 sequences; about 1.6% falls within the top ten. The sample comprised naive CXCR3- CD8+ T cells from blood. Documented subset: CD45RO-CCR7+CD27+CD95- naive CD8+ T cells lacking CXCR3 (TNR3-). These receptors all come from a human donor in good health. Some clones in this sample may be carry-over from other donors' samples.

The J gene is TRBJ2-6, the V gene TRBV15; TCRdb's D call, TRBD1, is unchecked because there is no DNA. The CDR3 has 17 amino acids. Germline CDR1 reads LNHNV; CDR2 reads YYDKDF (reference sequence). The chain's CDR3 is CATGGRSEDSGANVLTF.

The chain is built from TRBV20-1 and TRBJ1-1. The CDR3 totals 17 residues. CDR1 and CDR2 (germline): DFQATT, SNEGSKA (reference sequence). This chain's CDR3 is CSASGGRLTGPGTEAFF.

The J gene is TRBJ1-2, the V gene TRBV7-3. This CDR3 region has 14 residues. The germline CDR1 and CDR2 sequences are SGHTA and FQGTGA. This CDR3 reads CASSLTGSFGGSTF.

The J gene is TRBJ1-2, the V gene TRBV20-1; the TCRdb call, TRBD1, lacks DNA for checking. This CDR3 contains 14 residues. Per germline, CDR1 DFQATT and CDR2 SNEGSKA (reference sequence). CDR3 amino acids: CSARDRGQTYGYTF.

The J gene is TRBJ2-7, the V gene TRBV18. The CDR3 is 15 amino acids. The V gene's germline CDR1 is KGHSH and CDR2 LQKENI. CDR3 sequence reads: CASSRTGGELLEQYF.

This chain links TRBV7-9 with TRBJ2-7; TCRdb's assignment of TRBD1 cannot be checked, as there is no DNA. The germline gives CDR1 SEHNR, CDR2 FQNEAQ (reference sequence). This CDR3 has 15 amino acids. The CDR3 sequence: CASSLGRTPITEQYF.

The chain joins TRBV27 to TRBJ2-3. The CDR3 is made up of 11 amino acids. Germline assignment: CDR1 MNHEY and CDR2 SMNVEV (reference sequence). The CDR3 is CASSLGNTQYF.

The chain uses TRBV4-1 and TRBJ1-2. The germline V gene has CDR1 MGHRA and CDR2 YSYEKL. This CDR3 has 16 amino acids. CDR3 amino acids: CASSQDMVTVNYGYTF.

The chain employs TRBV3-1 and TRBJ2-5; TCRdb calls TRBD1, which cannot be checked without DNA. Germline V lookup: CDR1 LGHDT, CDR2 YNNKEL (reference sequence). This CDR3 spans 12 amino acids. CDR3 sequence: CASSPPGKTQYF.

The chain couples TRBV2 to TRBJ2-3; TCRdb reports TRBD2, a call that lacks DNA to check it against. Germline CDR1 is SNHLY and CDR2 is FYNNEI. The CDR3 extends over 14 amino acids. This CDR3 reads CASSGLAITDTQYF.

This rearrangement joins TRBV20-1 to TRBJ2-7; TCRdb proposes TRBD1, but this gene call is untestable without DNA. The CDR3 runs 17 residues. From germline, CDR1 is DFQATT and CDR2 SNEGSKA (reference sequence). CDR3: CSAPTDRPNTRTIEQYF.

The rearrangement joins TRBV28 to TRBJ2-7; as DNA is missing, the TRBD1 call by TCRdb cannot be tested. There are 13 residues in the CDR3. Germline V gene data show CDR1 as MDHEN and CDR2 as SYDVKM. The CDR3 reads CASSQGAILEQYF.

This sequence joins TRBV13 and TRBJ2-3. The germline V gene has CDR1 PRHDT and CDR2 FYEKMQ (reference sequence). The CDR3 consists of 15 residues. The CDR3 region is CASSVGGVFPDTQYF.

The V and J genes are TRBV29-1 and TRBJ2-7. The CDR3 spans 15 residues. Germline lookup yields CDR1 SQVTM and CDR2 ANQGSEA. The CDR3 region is CSVEDTRYPVGEQYF.

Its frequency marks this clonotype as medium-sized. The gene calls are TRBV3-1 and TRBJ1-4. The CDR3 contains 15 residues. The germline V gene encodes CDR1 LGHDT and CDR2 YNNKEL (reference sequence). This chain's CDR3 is CASSILAGDNEKLFF.

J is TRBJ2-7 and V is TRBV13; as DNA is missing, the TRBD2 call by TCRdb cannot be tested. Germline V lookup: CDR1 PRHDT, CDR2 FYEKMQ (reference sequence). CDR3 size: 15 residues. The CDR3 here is CASSQSSGGGREQYF.

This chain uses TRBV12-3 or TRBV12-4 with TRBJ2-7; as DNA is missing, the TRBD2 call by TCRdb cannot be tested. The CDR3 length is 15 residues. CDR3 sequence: CASSLTLAGYYEQYF.

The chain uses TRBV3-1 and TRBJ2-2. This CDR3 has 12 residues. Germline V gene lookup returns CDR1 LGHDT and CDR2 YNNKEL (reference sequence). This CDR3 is CASSSVTGELFF.

The CDR3 is CASSLTPLIGLNTEAFF. The chain uses TRBV28 and TRBJ1-1. The germline V gene encodes CDR1 MDHEN and CDR2 SYDVKM. The CDR3 sequence is 17 residues long.

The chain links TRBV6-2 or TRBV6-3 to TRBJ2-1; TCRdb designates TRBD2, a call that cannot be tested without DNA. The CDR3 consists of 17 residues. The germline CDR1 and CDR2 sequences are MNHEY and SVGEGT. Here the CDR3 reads CASSWGTSGAWGREQFF.

The CDR3 loop is CASSSRYRDRERGNQPQHF. This chain links TRBV28 with TRBJ1-5; lacking DNA, the TRBD1 call made by TCRdb goes unchecked. The CDR3 covers 19 residues. The V gene's germline CDR1 is MDHEN and CDR2 SYDVKM.